What follows are 10 T cell receptor beta chains derived from one specimen sequenced in a study of response to subunit inactivated influenza vaccine. TCRdb itself ran the RT-PCR reads through MiXCR, one entry per CDR3 protein. The sample has roughly 700,000 distinct CDR3 sequences; roughly 14% are singletons. Sequences were derived from PBMCs from blood, sampled less than 15 days before vaccination. These receptors came from a man aged 50 to 59 who received an inactivated influenza vaccine.

The chain couples TRBV12-3 or TRBV12-4 to TRBJ2-6; D remains ambiguous. The CDR3 runs to 14 residues. The germline V and J ends were trimmed by 9 bases and 0 bases, with 9 bases remaining between them. The CDR3 DNA reads TGTGCCAGTCGCTCAGCCTCTGGGGCCAACGTCCTGACTTTC. This codes for CASRSASGANVLTF.

The table lists this clonotype with a few counts. V usage is TRBV7-8 and J usage is TRBJ1-5; D is unresolved. Germline-derived CDR1 and CDR2 are SGHVS and FQNEAQ. This CDR3 contains 15 residues. The germline V and J ends were trimmed by 5 bases and 2 bases, with 13 bases remaining between them. The DNA for the CDR3 is TGTGCCAGCAGCGGGCAGGTTTATGGCAATCAGCCCCAGCATTTT. Its translation: CASSGQVYGNQPQHF.

The chain recombines TRBV20-1 with TRBJ2-7; no clear D. CDR3 size: 15 residues. V was shortened by 0 bases and J by 1 base, with 13 bases between the two germline ends. Germline assignment: CDR1 DFQATT and CDR2 SNEGSKA (reference sequence). CDR3 amino acids: CSARDLGTRSYEQYF. The CDR3 coding sequence is TGCAGTGCTAGAGATCTCGGTACCCGGTCCTACGAGCAGTACTTC.

There are a few counts of this clonotype. The CDR3 reads CSATATSGEETQYF. CDR3 DNA: TGCAGTGCTACCGCAACTAGCGGGGAAGAGACCCAGTACTTC. The chain couples TRBV20-1 to TRBJ2-5, with 10 bases matching TRBD2. V dropped 4 bases and J dropped 3; count of bases not matched to a gene: 5. CDR1 and CDR2 (germline): DFQATT, SNEGSKA (reference sequence). The CDR3 consists of 14 residues.

This clonotype was seen a handful of times. The chain recombines TRBV4-3 with TRBJ1-3, with TRBD1 identical over 7 bases. CDR3 size: 16 residues. Looked up from germline, CDR1 is LGHNA and CDR2 is YSLEER. Unmatched junction bases numbered 4, after V lost 2 bases and J lost 0 bases. The CDR3 here is CASSQTGQSSGNTIYF. CDR3 nucleotide sequence: TGCGCCAGCAGCCAAACGGGACAGAGCTCTGGAAACACCATATATTTT.

This clonotype was detected only a few times. The CDR3 DNA follows: TGTGCCAGTACACCGGGACTAGCTAGCACAGATACGCAGTATTTT. This codes for CASTPGLASTDTQYF. The chain uses TRBV6-1 and TRBJ2-3; 9 positions match TRBD2. The CDR3 spans 15 residues. The ends lost 9 bases at V and 0 bases at J; junction bases unmatched: 7. CDR1 MNHNS and CDR2 SASEGT come from the germline V gene.

This clonotype was detected ten times or more. V usage is TRBV4-2 and J usage is TRBJ1-1; weak D call: TRBD1 (6 bases). Germline lookup yields CDR1 LGHNA and CDR2 YNFKEQ. The CDR3 runs 17 residues. V lost 0 bases to trimming and J lost 4 bases, with 18 bases between them. The CDR3 region has the DNA TGTGCCAGCAGCCAAGATCGAAGTGCAGGGGTGAGCACTGAAGCTTTCTTT. This sequence encodes CASSQDRSAGVSTEAFF.

This clonotype was seen many times. The chain joins TRBV6-1 to TRBJ2-7; D gene uncertain. CDR1 and CDR2 from the germline V gene are MNHNS and SASEGT. Trimming removed 1 base at V and 0 bases at J, with 1 base between. The length of the CDR3 is 12 residues. The CDR3 bases are TGTGCCAGCAGTGAAGTCTCCTACGAGCAGTACTTC. As protein: CASSEVSYEQYF.

In its sample, this clonotype was seen many times. The rearrangement joins TRBV4-3 to TRBJ2-5, with D maybe TRBD2 (6 bases). This CDR3 is built from 15 residues. Trimming took 5 bases from V and 5 from J, leaving 18 bases between them. CDR1 and CDR2 from the germline V gene are LGHNA and YSLEER. The CDR3 sequence: CASSKGPSEGETQYF. The CDR3 DNA is TGCGCCAGCAGCAAGGGACCGTCGGAGGGGGAGACCCAGTACTTC.

This clonotype appeared many times. The rearrangement uses TRBV7-9 and TRBJ2-2, with D tentatively TRBD1 (6 bases). Germline lookup yields CDR1 SEHNR and CDR2 FQNEAQ (reference sequence). Trimming pared 2 bases from V and 5 bases from J, leaving 12 bases between. The CDR3 is made up of 15 amino acids. In DNA form, the CDR3 reads TGTGCCAGCAGCTTAAAGTCCAGGGGTACCGGGGAGCTGTTTTTT. Its protein product is CASSLKSRGTGELFF. Looking up the rest from reference TRBV7-9 and TRBJ2-2 gives the full variable domain: DTGVSQNPRHKITKRGQNVTFRCDPISEHNRLYWYRQTLGQGPEFLTYFQNEAQLEKSRLLSDRFSAERPKGSFSTLEIQRTEQGDSAMYLCASSLKSRGTGELFFGEGSRLTVL.